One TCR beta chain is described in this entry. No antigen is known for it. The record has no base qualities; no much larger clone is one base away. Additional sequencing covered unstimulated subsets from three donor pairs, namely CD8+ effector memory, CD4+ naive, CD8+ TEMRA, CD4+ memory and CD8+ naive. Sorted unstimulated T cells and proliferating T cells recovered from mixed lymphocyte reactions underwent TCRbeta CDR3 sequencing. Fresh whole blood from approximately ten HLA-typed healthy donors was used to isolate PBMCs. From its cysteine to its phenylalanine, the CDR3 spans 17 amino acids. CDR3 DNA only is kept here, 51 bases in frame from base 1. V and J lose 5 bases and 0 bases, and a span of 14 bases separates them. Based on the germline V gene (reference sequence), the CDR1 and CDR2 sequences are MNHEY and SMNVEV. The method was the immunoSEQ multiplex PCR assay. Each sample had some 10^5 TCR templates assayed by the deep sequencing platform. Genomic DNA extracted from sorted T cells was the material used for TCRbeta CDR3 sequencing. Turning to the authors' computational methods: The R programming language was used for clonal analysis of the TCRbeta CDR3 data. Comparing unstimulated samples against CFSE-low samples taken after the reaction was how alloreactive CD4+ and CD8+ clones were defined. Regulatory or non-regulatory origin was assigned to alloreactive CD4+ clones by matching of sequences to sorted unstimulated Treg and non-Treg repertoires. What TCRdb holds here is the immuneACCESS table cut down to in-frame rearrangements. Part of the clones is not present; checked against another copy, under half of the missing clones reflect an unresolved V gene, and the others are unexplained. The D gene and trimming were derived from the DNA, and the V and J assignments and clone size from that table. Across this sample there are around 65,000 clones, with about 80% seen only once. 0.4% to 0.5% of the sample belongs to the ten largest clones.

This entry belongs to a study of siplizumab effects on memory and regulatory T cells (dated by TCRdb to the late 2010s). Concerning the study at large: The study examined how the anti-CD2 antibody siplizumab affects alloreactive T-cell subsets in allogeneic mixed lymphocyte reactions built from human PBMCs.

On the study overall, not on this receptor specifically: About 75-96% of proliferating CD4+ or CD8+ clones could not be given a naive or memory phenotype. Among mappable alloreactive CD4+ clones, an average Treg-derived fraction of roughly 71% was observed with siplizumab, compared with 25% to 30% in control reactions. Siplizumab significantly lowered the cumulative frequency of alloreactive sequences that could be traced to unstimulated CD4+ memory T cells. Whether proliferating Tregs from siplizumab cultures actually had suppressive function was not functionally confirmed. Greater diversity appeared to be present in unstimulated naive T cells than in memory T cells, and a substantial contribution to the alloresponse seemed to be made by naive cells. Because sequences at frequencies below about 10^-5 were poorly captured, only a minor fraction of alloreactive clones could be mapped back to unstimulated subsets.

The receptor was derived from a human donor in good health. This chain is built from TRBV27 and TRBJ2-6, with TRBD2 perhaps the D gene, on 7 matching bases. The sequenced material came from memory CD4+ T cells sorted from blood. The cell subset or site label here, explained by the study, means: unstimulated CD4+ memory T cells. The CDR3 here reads CASSGGAGRSGANVLTF. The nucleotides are TGTGCCAGCAGTGGGGGGGCTGGCCGCTCTGGGGCCAACGTCCTGACTTTC. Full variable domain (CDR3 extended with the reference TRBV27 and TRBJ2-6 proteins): EAQVTQNPRYLITVTGKKLTVTCSQNMNHEYMSWYRQDPGLGLRQIYYSMNVEVTDKGDVPEGYKVSRKEKRNFPLILESPSPNQTSLYFCASSGGAGRSGANVLTFGAGSRLTVL.